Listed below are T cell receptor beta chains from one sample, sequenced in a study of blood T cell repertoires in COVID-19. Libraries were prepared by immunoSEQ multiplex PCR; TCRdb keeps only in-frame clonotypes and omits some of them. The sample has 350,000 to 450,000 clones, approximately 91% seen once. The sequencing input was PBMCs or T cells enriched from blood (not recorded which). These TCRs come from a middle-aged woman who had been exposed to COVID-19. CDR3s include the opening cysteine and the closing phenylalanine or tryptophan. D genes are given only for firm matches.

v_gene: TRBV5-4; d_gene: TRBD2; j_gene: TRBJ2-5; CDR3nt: TGTGCCCATGGCGGGAGGGACGAAGAGACCCAGTACTTC; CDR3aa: CAHGGRDEETQYF
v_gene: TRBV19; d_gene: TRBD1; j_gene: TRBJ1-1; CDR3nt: TGTGCCAGTAGTATAATCGTGTTCGGGGAGACAGGGGACACTGAAGCTTTCTTT; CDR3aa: CASSIIVFGETGDTEAFF
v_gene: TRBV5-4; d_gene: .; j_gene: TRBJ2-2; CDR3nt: TGTGCCAGCAGAGAGAGGGCGAACACCGGGGAGCTGTTTTTT; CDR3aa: CASRERANTGELFF
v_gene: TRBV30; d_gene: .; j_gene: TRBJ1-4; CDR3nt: TGTGCCTGGAGTGTTGGAATGGGGCACGAAAAACTGTTTTTT; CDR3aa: CAWSVGMGHEKLFF
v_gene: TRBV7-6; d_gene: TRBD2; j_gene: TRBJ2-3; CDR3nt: TGTGCCAGCAGCTTAATCGGGAGGGCCGGGTCAGATACGCAGTATTTT; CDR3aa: CASSLIGRAGSDTQYF
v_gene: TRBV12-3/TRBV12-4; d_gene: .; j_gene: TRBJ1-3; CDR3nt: TGTGCCAGCAGTTTAGGAGTAAACACCATATATTTT; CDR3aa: CASSLGVNTIYF
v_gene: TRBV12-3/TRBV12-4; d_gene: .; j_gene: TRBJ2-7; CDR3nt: TGTGCCAGCAGTACAAGTTCCTACGAGCAGTACTTC; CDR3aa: CASSTSSYEQYF
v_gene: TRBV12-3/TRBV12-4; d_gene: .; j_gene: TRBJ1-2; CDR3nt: TGTGCCAGCAGTTTTTTAGAAAACTATGGCTACACCTTC; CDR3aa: CASSFLENYGYTF
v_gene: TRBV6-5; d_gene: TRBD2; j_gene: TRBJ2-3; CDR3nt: TGTGCCAGCAGTCTTGCGGGACTAGAAACAGATACGCAGTATTTT; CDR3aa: CASSLAGLETDTQYF
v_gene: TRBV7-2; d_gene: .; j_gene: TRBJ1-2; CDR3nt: TGTGCCAGCGGGCTGCAGCCGACAGACGGCTACACCTTC; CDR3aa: CASGLQPTDGYTF